This is a list of T cell receptor beta chains from one sample in a study of identical twins. TCRdb used MiXCR to reprocess the 5' RACE reads, holding one entry per CDR3 protein. The sample holds approximately 230,000 distinct CDR3 sequences; about 6.7% are singletons and the top ten take more than 12%. This same sample was also taken into another study, of T cells expressing NK-cell markers.

The sequencing input was CD8+ T cells sorted from blood. These receptors came from a young woman in good health. The CDR3 runs from the conserved cysteine through the conserved F or W. Each record gives: clone size, V gene, J gene, D gene, CDR3 DNA, CDR3 protein. The D gene is left open where the match is weak. Expanded clones get a size class; other rows say once, few or many, or leave the size out.

>many|TRBV12-3/TRBV12-4|TRBJ2-3|NA
TGTGCCAGCAGCCAAATTACAGATACGCAGTATTTT
CASSQITDTQYF
>NA|TRBV6-1|TRBJ2-5|NA
TGTGCCAGCTGGGGGGGGGCTAGGCGGACCCTCCAAGAGACCCAGTACTTC
CASWGGARRTLQETQYF
>many|TRBV6-4|TRBJ2-3|NA
TGTGCCAGCAGTGCAGACGGGACCACAGATACGCAGTATTTT
CASSADGTTDTQYF
>many|TRBV20-1|TRBJ2-5|NA
TGCAGTGCCGGCGGTATAAGGGGAGAGACCCAGTACTTC
CSAGGIRGETQYF
>few|TRBV13|TRBJ1-1|TRBD1
TGTGCCGCAGACAGGGACGCTGAAGCTTTCTTT
CAADRDAEAFF
>few|TRBV15|TRBJ2-7|TRBD2
TGTGCCACCAGCAGAGGGAGGACGGGCGGGAGTAACAGGAACCCCTACGAGCAGTACTTC
CATSRGRTGGSNRNPYEQYF
>many|TRBV5-1|TRBJ2-7|NA
TGCGCCAGCAGCTCCCCACGGGGGAATCAGGACGAGCAGTACTTC
CASSSPRGNQDEQYF
>many|TRBV12-3/TRBV12-4|TRBJ2-5|NA
TGTGCCAGCACTCTCACGGGAAGGGGGGTCCAAGAGACCCAGTACTTC
CASTLTGRGVQETQYF
>many|TRBV29-1|TRBJ2-7|NA
TGCAGCGTGAGAGAGTCCGAGCAGTACTTC
CSVRESEQYF
>NA|TRBV11-2|TRBJ1-4|NA
TGTGCCAGCAGCTTCGAGGGGACAACTAATGAAAAACTGTTTTTT
CASSFEGTTNEKLFF
>NA|TRBV20-1|TRBJ1-2|NA
TGCAGTGCTAGAGACAGGGAGGTCTATGGCTACACCTTC
CSARDREVYGYTF
>NA|TRBV30|TRBJ2-3|TRBD1
TGTGCCTGGAGGGGGGACAGAGGGGTCCCAGATACGCAGTATTTT
CAWRGDRGVPDTQYF
>few|TRBV5-1|TRBJ2-7|TRBD1
TGCGCCAGCAGCCGGGAGACAGGGGATTACGAGCAGTACTTC
CASSRETGDYEQYF
>NA|TRBV7-9|TRBJ2-2|NA
TGTGCCAGCAGCTTAGAGGTCAGGGTTATTGACACCGGGGAGCTGTTTTTT
CASSLEVRVIDTGELFF
>few|TRBV10-3|TRBJ2-7|NA
TGTGCCATCAAAGCCGACTCCTACGAGCAGTACTTC
CAIKADSYEQYF
>NA|TRBV7-3|TRBJ2-7|NA
TGTGCCAGCAGCCTCACGGGGGGCAGTTCCTACGAGCAGTACTTC
CASSLTGGSSYEQYF
>NA|TRBV4-1|TRBJ2-7|NA
TGCGCCAGCAGCCAAGAAAGCTTAACAGGGCTATACGAGCAGTACTTC
CASSQESLTGLYEQYF
>NA|TRBV2|TRBJ2-1|TRBD2
TGTGCCAGCAGTGCTAGCGGGGCTTTCTCCTACAATGAGCAGTTCTTC
CASSASGAFSYNEQFF
>many|TRBV15|TRBJ2-7|NA
TGTGCCACCAGCGCCGCGGGGGCCGACTCCTACGAGCAGTACTTC
CATSAAGADSYEQYF
>NA|TRBV29-1|TRBJ2-1|NA
TGCAGCGTTAACGGAGGAAACAATGAGCAGTTCTTC
CSVNGGNNEQFF
>few|TRBV5-6|TRBJ2-5|TRBD2
TGTGCCAGCAGTCCCGGACTAGCAGCCGGGGAGACCCAGTACTTC
CASSPGLAAGETQYF
>NA|TRBV29-1|TRBJ2-3|NA
TGCAGCGTTGATGCGGGGATCGGCACAGATACGCAGTATTTT
CSVDAGIGTDTQYF
>few|TRBV4-2|TRBJ1-6|NA
TGTGCCAGCAGCCAGGTGGTTCGGGACTGGGGAAATTCACCCCTCCACTTT
CASSQVVRDWGNSPLHF
>NA|TRBV27|TRBJ2-3|TRBD1
TGTGCCAGCAGTCCGGGACAGGCCGGCACAGATACGCAGTATTTT
CASSPGQAGTDTQYF
>NA|TRBV6-1|TRBJ2-7|NA
TGTGCCAGCAGTGCCGGCGACAGATACTACGAGCAGTACTTC
CASSAGDRYYEQYF
>NA|TRBV11-2|TRBJ2-5|NA
TGTGCCAGCAGCACCCGGGACCGGGGAGGCGAGACCCAGTACTTC
CASSTRDRGGETQYF
>many|TRBV5-1|TRBJ2-7|TRBD2
TGCGCCAGTACCTCGGGAGGGTTATCCTACGAGCAGTACTTC
CASTSGGLSYEQYF
>NA|TRBV3-1|TRBJ2-1|NA
TGTGCCAGCAGCTCTGAGGGGGTACCGAATGAGCAGTTCTTC
CASSSEGVPNEQFF
>few|TRBV19|TRBJ2-7|NA
TGTGCCAGTAATGCAGGGGGGGCCTACGAGCAGTACTTC
CASNAGGAYEQYF
>few|TRBV27|TRBJ2-5|NA
TGTGCCAGCACATCACAGGGCTACCAAGAGACCCAGTACTTC
CASTSQGYQETQYF
>few|TRBV4-2|TRBJ1-1|NA
TGTGCCAGCAGCCAAGAGCAGGACGCGAACACTGAAGCTTTCTTT
CASSQEQDANTEAFF
>many|TRBV12-3/TRBV12-4|TRBJ2-1|NA
TGTGCCAGCAGTTTAGGGGGCCCTCCCAATGAGCAGTTCTTC
CASSLGGPPNEQFF
>many|TRBV29-1|TRBJ1-2|NA
TGCAGCGTTGCACGGGAGGCTGCTGGCTACACCTTC
CSVAREAAGYTF
>few|TRBV12-3/TRBV12-4|TRBJ2-2|NA
TGTGCCAGCACTTTAACCGGTTACACCGGGGAGCTGTTTTTT
CASTLTGYTGELFF
>many|TRBV7-2|TRBJ2-2|TRBD2
TGTGCCAGCAGCCCGACGACTAGCGGGAGGACCGGGGAGCTGTTTTTT
CASSPTTSGRTGELFF
>few|TRBV20-1|TRBJ2-7|NA
TGCAGTGCCACGGAGGGGCCAGTCTCCGAGCAGTACTTC
CSATEGPVSEQYF
>few|TRBV2|TRBJ1-1|NA
TGTGCCAGCAGCTATACAGGTGGTCTAGAAGCTTTCTTT
CASSYTGGLEAFF
>NA|TRBV12-3/TRBV12-4|TRBJ2-7|NA
TGTGCCAGCAGTGCCGGGGTAGCGCCCTACGAGCAGTACTTC
CASSAGVAPYEQYF
>few|TRBV27|TRBJ2-1|NA
TGTGCCAGCAGTCCCACACTAGCAGCTATTTACAATGAGCAGTTCTTC
CASSPTLAAIYNEQFF
>few|TRBV4-1|TRBJ1-1|NA
TGCGCCAGCAGCCAAGAAGGTTCCGGTTTCACTGAAGCTTTCTTT
CASSQEGSGFTEAFF
>many|TRBV20-1|TRBJ2-1|TRBD2
TGCAGTGCTCCCAGCGGGAGGGGGTCCTACAATGAGCAGTTCTTC
CSAPSGRGSYNEQFF
>NA|TRBV7-8|TRBJ2-3|NA
TGTGCCAGCATGCGTCAGAAGGGGGGCACAGATACGCAGTATTTT
CASMRQKGGTDTQYF
>NA|TRBV7-6|TRBJ2-3|NA
TGTGCCAGCAGCTTAGGAGGTCACGGTTCTAGCACAGATACGCAGTATTTT
CASSLGGHGSSTDTQYF
>few|TRBV29-1|TRBJ1-5|NA
TGCAGCGTTGGAAGGACAAATCAGCCCCAGCATTTT
CSVGRTNQPQHF
>few|TRBV7-9|TRBJ2-1|NA
TGTGCCAGCAGGAGCGACATTAGGGAGCTCAATGAGCAGTTCTTC
CASRSDIRELNEQFF
>many|TRBV12-3/TRBV12-4|TRBJ2-7|NA
TGTGCCAGCAGTTTCAGGGGGGCTTATACCTACGAGCAGTACTTC
CASSFRGAYTYEQYF
>NA|TRBV5-4|TRBJ2-2|TRBD1
TGTGCCAGCGGTACAGGGGATAACACCGGGGAGCTGTTTTTT
CASGTGDNTGELFF
>few|TRBV11-2|TRBJ1-2|NA
TGTGCCAGCAGCTCCTCCGGGGTTGAGGGGAACTATGGCTACACCTTC
CASSSSGVEGNYGYTF
>few|TRBV20-1|TRBJ1-1|NA
TGCAGTGCTAGAGATCTAGGGGGACGGACTGAAGCTTTCTTT
CSARDLGGRTEAFF
>few|TRBV7-9|TRBJ2-3|NA
TGTGCCAGCAGCTCAGAAGGGTTGCATACGCAGTATTTT
CASSSEGLHTQYF
>few|TRBV5-6|TRBJ2-7|NA
TGTGCCAGCAGCTTGGCCGGAGGGGTCTACGAGCAGTACTTC
CASSLAGGVYEQYF